This TCR beta chain derives from a study of OX40 agonist ivuxolimab in advanced cancers. The CDR3 extends over 13 amino acids. The V end was cut by 2 bases, the J end by 6 bases, with 11 bases between. Germline V CDR1 and CDR2: LNHDA, SQIVND (reference sequence). Measured with immunoSEQ multiplex PCR; TCRdb has only the in-frame clones, and not every one. The table has tens of thousands of clones, roughly 84% seen once. The source was CD4+ or CD8+ T cells sorted from blood, collected in a trial of the OX40 agonist ivuxolimab. The receptor comes from an adult with an advanced solid tumor such as melanoma, head and neck, liver or kidney cancer. V and J are TRBV19 and TRBJ2-7; D uncertain. Here the CDR3 reads CASSIKGRSEQYF. CDR3 bases: TGTGCCAGTAGTATAAAGGGCCGGAGCGAGCAGTACTTC.